One sample yielded the 18 T cell receptor beta chains listed below, sequenced in a study of T cells in Graves' hyperthyroidism and ophthalmopathy. From RNA transcripts, TCR beta CDR3 regions were amplified. Carried out on the TCR CDR3, a first-round RT-PCR used the HTBI primer set. Each CDR3 protein gets one entry after TCRdb re-called the multiplex PCR reads with MiXCR. The sample includes hundreds of thousands of distinct CDR3 sequences, 11% to 15% of them seen just once. Sequenced sample: blood. The receptors originated from a woman aged 18-29 years with Graves' hyperthyroidism.

This clonotype was detected many times. This chain uses TRBV7-2 with TRBJ2-5, with D possibly TRBD1 on 5 matching bases. The CDR3 totals 16 residues. Germline CDR1 is SGHTA and CDR2 is FQGNSA. V gave up 5 bases and J gave up 7 bases, with 23 bases separating them. The CDR3 bases are TGTGCCAGCAGCCTACAACCCCAGGGCACTTCGGGGACCCAGTACTTC. Protein product: CASSLQPQGTSGTQYF.

This clonotype appeared many times. The chain joins TRBV20-1 to TRBJ2-2; D possibly corresponds to TRBD1 (6 bases). Trimming removed 2 bases at V and 4 bases at J, with 11 bases between. The germline V gene has CDR1 DFQATT and CDR2 SNEGSKA (reference sequence). The CDR3 has 14 amino acids. CDR3 region: CSARPTTGTGELFF. The CDR3 bases are TGCAGTGCTAGACCTACGACAGGCACCGGGGAGCTGTTTTTT.

This clonotype was detected ten times or more. This sequence joins TRBV10-1 and TRBJ2-7; D possibly uses TRBD1 or TRBD2 (5 bases each). Per the germline V gene, CDR1 is WNHNN and CDR2 is SYGVQD (reference sequence). The V end lost 8 bases, the J end lost 2 bases, and 10 bases lay between the germline ends. The CDR3 is made up of 12 amino acids. The DNA of the CDR3 is TGCGCCAGCCGGGACCTTACCTACGAGCAGTACTTC. This codes for CASRDLTYEQYF.

This rearrangement joins TRBV7-9 to TRBJ2-1, with 9 positions matching TRBD2. The CDR3 extends over 15 amino acids. Trimming removed 3 bases from V and 8 bases from J; junction bases left unmatched: 8. Germline values: CDR1 SEHNR, CDR2 FQNEAQ (reference sequence). The CDR3 bases are TGTGCCAGCAGCTTTGGGACTAGCAAGTCGGATGAGCAGTTCTTC. Encoded protein: CASSFGTSKSDEQFF.

This clonotype has a count of ten or more. The chain recombines TRBV3-1 with TRBJ2-7, with 7 positions matching TRBD1. The CDR3 extends over 16 amino acids. Per germline, CDR1 LGHDT and CDR2 YNNKEL (reference sequence). V dropped 4 bases and J dropped 6; count of bases not matched to a gene: 15. The CDR3 coding sequence is TGTGCCAGCAGCCCCAATCGAGGACAGGCCTTCCTCGAGCAGTACTTC. This sequence encodes CASSPNRGQAFLEQYF.

In this sample, this clonotype turned up once. A read error may be the cause here, since a much bigger clone is one base away. The J gene is TRBJ1-2, the V gene TRBV14, with D uncertain. The CDR3 is 15 amino acids. Trimming stripped 0 bases from V and 5 bases from J, with 13 bases between. CDR1 and CDR2 (germline): SGHDN, FVKESK. CDR3 region: CASSQDPFDWYGYTF. As DNA, the CDR3 is TGTGCCAGCAGCCAAGATCCGTTTGACTGGTATGGCTACACCTTC.

This clonotype has only a few counts. V usage is TRBV24-1 and J usage is TRBJ1-1; D is unresolved. The V and J ends lost 1 base and 1 base respectively, with 3 bases between them. CDR3 length equals 13 residues. Germline loops: CDR1 KGHDR, CDR2 SFDVKD. CDR3 nucleotide sequence: TGTGCCACCAGTGATTTAACGAACACTGAAGCTTTCTTT. It is translated as CATSDLTNTEAFF.

The CDR3 DNA is TGTGCCAGCAGCTTATCACTAGCGGGAGGGTGGGGCACCGGGGAGCTGTTTTTT. Amino acid sequence: CASSLSLAGGWGTGELFF. This sequence joins TRBV5-4 and TRBJ2-2; 13 bases are a match to TRBD2. Germline CDR1 reads SGHNT; CDR2 reads YYREEE (reference sequence). The CDR3 spans 18 residues. V was pared by 2 bases and J by 4 bases, with 8 bases of the junction left unmatched. Together with reference TRBV5-4 and TRBJ2-2, the CDR3 gives the full variable domain: ETGVTQSPTHLIKTRGQQVTLRCSSQSGHNTVSWYQQALGQGPQFIFQYYREEENGRGNFPPRFSGLQFPNYSSELNVNALELDDSALYLCASSLSLAGGWGTGELFFGEGSRLTVL.

The chain uses TRBV19 and TRBJ2-1, with TRBD2 matching 9 bases. V lost 6 bases, J lost 2 bases, and 5 bases stayed unmatched. This CDR3 is built from 15 residues. Germline CDR1 LNHDA, CDR2 SQIVND (reference sequence). In DNA, the CDR3 is TGTGCCAGTAGATTAGCGGGGGCCCCCTACAATGAGCAGTTCTTC. Translated, it gives CASRLAGAPYNEQFF.

J is TRBJ2-1 and V is TRBV19, with 13 bases lining up with TRBD2. With V trimmed by 1 base and J by 4 bases, 4 bases remained unmatched. Germline assignment: CDR1 LNHDA and CDR2 SQIVND (reference sequence). The length of the CDR3 is 17 residues. The CDR3 DNA reads TGTGCCAGTAGTATAGGACTAGCGGGAGGTTCTTACAATGAGCAGTTCTTC. It specifies CASSIGLAGGSYNEQFF.

V usage is TRBV10-2 and J usage is TRBJ1-2, with unresolved D. CDR1 WSHSY and CDR2 SAAADI come from the germline V gene. With 6 bases removed from V and 8 bases from J, the gap between germline ends came to 13 bases. The CDR3 covers 12 residues. As DNA, the CDR3 is TGCGCCAGCAGCTTCGACACGGGGGGCTACACCTTC. It encodes CASSFDTGGYTF.

The chain has TRBV6-2 or TRBV6-3 and TRBJ1-4; D is uncertain. V dropped 0 bases and J dropped 10 bases, with 6 bases sitting between them. This CDR3 has 12 amino acids. CDR1 is MNHEY and CDR2 is SVGEGT in the germline V gene. CDR3 region: CASSYSGGKLFF. CDR3 nucleotide sequence: TGTGCCAGCAGTTACTCGGGAGGAAAACTGTTTTTT.

The table lists this clonotype with a few counts. V and J are TRBV7-9 and TRBJ2-1; D is ambiguous. CDR1 and CDR2 from the germline V gene are SEHNR and FQNEAQ (reference sequence). The CDR3 runs to 14 residues. Trimming pared 5 bases from V and 0 bases from J, leaving 8 bases between. In DNA form, the CDR3 reads TGTGCCAGCAGCGAAGTAAGCTCCTACAATGAGCAGTTCTTC. It encodes CASSEVSSYNEQFF.

This clonotype was counted at least ten times. The chain is built from TRBV11-3 and TRBJ2-1; the match to TRBD1 covers 8 bases. V trimming: 5 bases; J trimming: 5 bases; junction bases outside the gene matches: 8. The CDR3 has 15 amino acids. Germline V gene sequence: CDR1 SGHNT, CDR2 YENEEA. CDR3 protein: CASSKRDRQNNEQFF. The CDR3 region has the DNA TGTGCCAGCAGCAAACGGGACAGGCAAAACAATGAGCAGTTCTTC.

This clonotype showed up many times. The CDR3 coding sequence is TGTGCCAGCAGCACCCGCCGGTCAGGGAAAAACTATGGCTACACCTTC. It translates to CASSTRRSGKNYGYTF. The chain combines TRBV7-9 with TRBJ1-2, with D possibly TRBD1 on 5 matching bases. Trimming stripped 5 bases from V and 2 bases from J, with 18 bases between. Germline CDR1 reads SEHNR; CDR2 reads FQNEAQ (reference sequence). The CDR3 covers 16 residues.

In this sample, this clonotype turned up many times. The CDR3 here is CASSLDRTQETQYF. In nucleotides, the CDR3 is TGTGCCAGCAGTTTGGACAGGACCCAAGAGACCCAGTACTTC. The chain joins TRBV28 to TRBJ2-5; 7 positions match TRBD1. J was trimmed by 1 base and V by 3 bases; bases with no gene match: 2. The CDR3 sequence is 14 residues long. In germline, CDR1 is MDHEN, CDR2 SYDVKM.

About this clonotype: The CDR3 ends on some other residue instead of the conserved phenylalanine or tryptophan, so this is likely a read error. The chain has TRBV6-1 and TRBJ1-2; D unclear. This CDR3 is built from 12 residues. CDR1 is MNHNS and CDR2 is SASEGT in the germline V gene. V was shortened by 8 bases and J by 4 bases, with 11 bases between the two germline ends. The CDR3 nucleotides are TGTGCCAGCGGGTTCAGTGGCTATGGCTACACCTCC. Its protein product is CASGFSGYGYTS.

This clonotype has ten or more counts. The chain recombines TRBV29-1 with TRBJ2-1, with 7 positions matching TRBD2. Germline values: CDR1 SQVTM, CDR2 ANQGSEA. This CDR3 spans 15 amino acids. V was clipped by 2 bases and J by 7 bases; unmatched bases: 11. CDR3 sequence reads: CSVENWWEGRNEQFF. CDR3 sequence (DNA): TGCAGCGTTGAAAACTGGTGGGAGGGCCGAAATGAGCAGTTCTTC.